A single sample is the source of the 30 T cell receptor beta chains below, sequenced in a study of blood T cell repertoires in COVID-19. Some clones are missing from TCRdb's copy, which holds only in-frame ones; the method was immunoSEQ multiplex PCR. The sample includes about 74,000 clones, roughly nine tenths seen only once; the top ten take roughly 1.5%. Material: peripheral blood. These receptors originate from a man aged 50 to 60 with acute or convalescent COVID-19.

In its sample, this clone was seen once. V and J are TRBV19 and TRBJ2-7; the D is unclear. Between the trimmed V and J ends, which lost 4 bases and 0 bases, there was a span of 7 bases. Germline V gives CDR1 LNHDA, CDR2 SQIVND (reference sequence). The CDR3 length is 13 residues. DNA for the CDR3: TGTGCCAGTAGTAGGAGTCGCTCCTACGAGCAGTACTTC. Protein product: CASSRSRSYEQYF.

The gene calls are TRBV11-2 and TRBJ2-4; a weak D match, TRBD2 (5 bases). Germline V gene data show CDR1 as SGHAT and CDR2 as FQNNGV. V was shortened by 5 bases and J by 8 bases, with 10 bases between the two germline ends. The CDR3 contains 12 residues. CDR3 nucleotides: TGTGCCAGCAGCCTGGTCGGGGACATTCAGTACTTC. Its protein is CASSLVGDIQYF.

The chain employs TRBV27 and TRBJ1-2, with no clear D. CDR1 and CDR2 (germline): MNHEY, SMNVEV (reference sequence). V gave up 3 bases and J gave up 8 bases, with 13 bases separating them. CDR3 length equals 13 residues. The CDR3: CASSFSREAGYTF. The DNA of the CDR3 is TGTGCCAGCAGTTTCTCTCGGGAGGCGGGCTACACCTTC.

The J gene is TRBJ2-1, the V gene TRBV20-1; D unresolved. This CDR3 region has 10 residues. Germline CDR1 is DFQATT and CDR2 is SNEGSKA (reference sequence). V lost 5 bases to trimming and J lost 10 bases, with 9 bases between them. CDR3: CSAVAMEQFF. As DNA, the CDR3 is TGCAGTGCTGTAGCAATGGAGCAGTTCTTC.

This CDR3 is CASSVVRPRDSRMEQYV. CDR3 nucleotide sequence: TGTGCCAGCAGCGTAGTAAGACCTCGGGACAGTCGCATGGAGCAGTACGTC. This sequence joins TRBV9 and TRBJ2-7; 7 positions agree with TRBD1. This CDR3 has 17 residues. V was pared by 0 bases and J by 7 bases, with 16 bases of the junction left unmatched. Germline values: CDR1 SGDLS, CDR2 YYNGEE.

This clone was found a few times. The chain links TRBV6-6 to TRBJ1-2; perhaps TRBD1 as D (6 bases). Trimming cost V 6 bases and J 4 bases, with 12 bases left between them. CDR1 and CDR2 (germline): MNHNY, SVGAGI (reference sequence). The CDR3 sequence is 13 residues long. CDR3 in amino acids: CASSTGQPYGYTF. The CDR3 bases are TGTGCCAGCAGCACTGGACAGCCCTATGGCTACACCTTC.

V usage is TRBV7-9 and J usage is TRBJ2-7; TRBD2 is a possible D gene (6 bases). This CDR3 is 15 amino acids long. Trimming removed 1 base at V and 3 bases at J, with 13 bases between. Looked up from germline, CDR1 is SEHNR and CDR2 is FQNEAQ (reference sequence). The CDR3 coding sequence is TGTGCCAGCAGCTTAGGAAGCGGGCAGCTCTACGAGCAGTACTTC. Its translation: CASSLGSGQLYEQYF. Supplemented by reference TRBV7-9 and TRBJ2-7, the full variable domain reads DTGVSQNPRHKITKRGQNVTFRCDPISEHNRLYWYRQTLGQGPEFLTYFQNEAQLEKSRLLSDRFSAERPKGSFSTLEIQRTEQGDSAMYLCASSLGSGQLYEQYFGPGTRLTVT.

This clone occurred once. This chain joins TRBV11-2 and TRBJ2-5, with 9 nucleotides matching TRBD2. Trimming cost V 1 base and J 5 bases; bases outside gene matches: 8. CDR1 is SGHAT, CDR2 FQNNGV, per germline. This CDR3 is 16 amino acids long. In DNA form, the CDR3 reads TGTGCCAGCAGCTTAGGCGGCGGGAGGGCCCGGGAGACCCAGTACTTC. Translated, it gives CASSLGGGRARETQYF.

The gene calls are TRBV5-8 and TRBJ1-1, with 7 bases identical to TRBD1. The CDR3 length is 14 residues. Trimming at V came to 7 bases and at J to 3 bases, leaving 9 bases not matched to a gene. CDR1 SGHTS and CDR2 YDEGEE come from the germline V gene. CDR3 in amino acids: CASGSRQGDTEAFF. CDR3 DNA: TGTGCCAGCGGAAGCAGGCAGGGGGACACTGAAGCTTTCTTT.

This chain connects TRBV6-1 to TRBJ2-2; perhaps TRBD2 as D (6 bases). CDR1 and CDR2 (germline): MNHNS, SASEGT. Trimming left V 2 bases short and J 4 bases short, with 11 bases between. This CDR3 contains 15 residues. CDR3 DNA sequence: TGTGCCAGCAGTGAACTCGCGGGAAGCACCGGGGAGCTGTTTTTT. Its protein is CASSELAGSTGELFF.

The J gene is TRBJ2-3, the V gene TRBV28; TRBD2 agrees at 7 bases. The germline V gene encodes CDR1 MDHEN and CDR2 SYDVKM. V shed 5 bases, J shed 4 bases, and the junction held 6 bases outside the gene matches. The CDR3 has 14 amino acids. The CDR3 reads CASSPGGRADTQYF. CDR3 nucleotide sequence: TGTGCCAGCAGTCCTGGGGGGAGGGCAGATACGCAGTATTTT. Variable domain in full (rest from reference TRBV28 and TRBJ2-3): DVKVTQSSRYLVKRTGEKVFLECVQDMDHENMFWYRQDPGLGLRLIYFSYDVKMKEKGDIPEGYSVSREKKERFSLILESASTNQTSMYLCASSPGGRADTQYFGPGTRLTVL.

V gene TRBV4-2 combines with J gene TRBJ1-2; the D is unclear. The CDR3 has 16 amino acids. V was cut by 3 bases and J by 8 bases, with 22 bases left in between. Germline lookup yields CDR1 LGHNA and CDR2 YNFKEQ. CDR3: CASSHPTKWPHMGYTF. CDR3 bases: TGTGCCAGCAGCCACCCCACGAAATGGCCTCATATGGGCTACACCTTC.

The rearrangement joins TRBV3-1 (or the pseudogene TRBV3-2) to TRBJ2-7; 7 bases map to TRBD1. Germline trimming cut 4 bases from V and 6 bases from J; bases unmatched to any gene: 3. Germline CDR1 is LGHDT and CDR2 is YNNKEL (reference sequence). This CDR3 contains 12 residues. The CDR3 coding sequence is TGTGCCAGCAGCCGGGCAGGGGGCGAGCAGTACGTC. Protein product: CASSRAGGEQYV.

The chain combines TRBV30 with TRBJ2-7; D is unclear. V was pared by 3 bases and J by 2 bases, with 11 bases between. The CDR3 covers 13 residues. CDR1 is GTSNPN, CDR2 SVGIG, per germline (reference sequence). The CDR3 bases are TGTGCCTGGAGAATCCCAGGCACCTACGAGCAGTACTTC. Translation: CAWRIPGTYEQYF.

Note on this clone: At the DNA level, this CDR3 is encoded by other sequences in the same sample as well. The chain combines TRBV6-2 or TRBV6-3 with TRBJ1-1; D not resolved. Trimming cost V 5 bases and J 0 bases, with 7 bases left between them. Germline V lookup: CDR1 MNHEY, CDR2 SVGEGT. This CDR3 is 13 amino acids long. The CDR3 DNA is TGTGCCAGCAGTCTGACTTTGAACACTGAAGCTTTCTTT. Its protein is CASSLTLNTEAFF.

This clone was seen just once. This rearrangement joins TRBV28 to TRBJ2-3, with 12 bases identical to TRBD2. Germline assignment: CDR1 MDHEN and CDR2 SYDVKM. There are 16 residues in the CDR3. Germline trimming cut 5 bases from V and 2 bases from J; bases unmatched to any gene: 5. CDR3 nucleotides: TGTGCCAGCAGTCCGCTAGCGGGAGGGAACACAGATACGCAGTATTTT. Residues: CASSPLAGGNTDTQYF.

This clone is a singleton in its sample. An end of the junction differs from the germline gene, which may be a read error. The gene calls are TRBV7-7 and TRBJ2-5, with D possibly TRBD1 on 6 matching bases. This CDR3 is 16 amino acids long. CDR1 and CDR2 (germline): SSHAT, FNYEAQ (reference sequence). CDR3 in DNA: TGTGCTAGCAGCTTAGGGGTACGGCAGGGGCAAGAGACCCAGTACTTC. It translates to CASSLGVRQGQETQYF. The full variable domain, rest sourced from reference TRBV7-7 and TRBJ2-5, is GAGVSQSPRYKVTKRGQDVTLRCDPISSHATLYWYQQALGQGPEFLTYFNYEAQPDKSGLPSDRFSAERPEGSISTLTIQRTEQRDSAMYRCASSLGVRQGQETQYFGPGTRLLVL.

The V and J genes are TRBV7-9 and TRBJ2-5; D possibly corresponds to TRBD2 (6 bases). The germline V gene has CDR1 SEHNR and CDR2 FQNEAQ (reference sequence). Trimming stripped 5 bases from V and 5 bases from J, with 15 bases between. The CDR3 is 14 amino acids. As DNA, the CDR3 is TGTGCCAGCAGCAACCAACTAGCAGGGGAGACCCAGTACTTC. This translates into CASSNQLAGETQYF.

CDR3 in DNA: TGTGCCAGCAGCTTATCGCCCCAGGGGACCCAGTACTTC. Its protein is CASSLSPQGTQYF. The chain joins TRBV7-3 to TRBJ2-5; possible D gene TRBD1, 5 bases. The CDR3 has 13 amino acids. V shed 2 bases and J shed 7 bases, with 11 bases lying between them. Germline V gives CDR1 SGHTA, CDR2 FQGTGA.

The chain joins TRBV30 to TRBJ2-3; D is possibly TRBD2 (5 bases). The CDR3 contains 14 residues. CDR1 GTSNPN and CDR2 SVGIG come from the germline V gene (reference sequence). V was clipped by 2 bases and J by 6 bases, with 15 bases between them. The chain's CDR3 is CAWSPGGGDDTQYF. CDR3 bases: TGTGCCTGGAGTCCCGGAGGAGGTGACGATACGCAGTATTTT.

This clone was counted once. The J gene is TRBJ2-5, the V gene TRBV18, with a possible D match to TRBD1 (5 bases). The V end lost 1 base, the J end lost 0 bases, and 9 bases lay between the germline ends. The CDR3 is 15 amino acids. Germline values: CDR1 KGHSH, CDR2 LQKENI. CDR3 residues: CASSPLLGDQETQYF. For the CDR3, the DNA is TGTGCCAGCTCACCACTGTTAGGGGACCAAGAGACCCAGTACTTC. Together with reference TRBV18 and TRBJ2-5, the CDR3 gives the full variable domain: NAGVMQNPRHLVRRRGQEARLRCSPMKGHSHVYWYRQLPEEGLKFMVYLQKENIIDESGMPKERFSAEFPKEGPSILRIQQVVRGDSAAYFCASSPLLGDQETQYFGPGTRLLVL.

This sequence joins TRBV7-8 and TRBJ1-6, with 7 bases lining up with TRBD1. From germline, CDR1 is SGHVS and CDR2 FQNEAQ. After removal of 5 bases from V and 12 bases from J, the junction contained 10 bases not matched to a gene. The CDR3 totals 14 residues. The CDR3, as DNA: TGTGCCAGCAGCCTCCGACAGGGCTTTTTACCCCTCCACTTT. This gives the protein CASSLRQGFLPLHF.

The chain employs TRBV3-1 (or the pseudogene TRBV3-2) and TRBJ1-2, with D maybe TRBD1 (6 bases). V lost 0 bases to trimming and J lost 4 bases, with 12 bases between them. The CDR3 is 15 amino acids. Germline V lookup: CDR1 LGHDT, CDR2 YNNKEL (reference sequence). CDR3: CASSQDGRGPYGYTF. CDR3 coding DNA: TGTGCCAGCAGCCAAGACGGCAGGGGTCCCTATGGCTACACCTTC.

The chain employs TRBV19 and TRBJ1-1; 7 positions match TRBD1. Trimming removed 8 bases from V and 4 bases from J; junction bases left unmatched: 19. CDR3 length: 17 residues. Germline CDR1 LNHDA, CDR2 SQIVND (reference sequence). This chain's CDR3 is CASVTGTAGRWSTEAFF. CDR3 nucleotides: TGTGCCAGTGTCACCGGGACAGCGGGCCGGTGGAGCACTGAAGCTTTCTTT.

The chain joins TRBV7-3 to TRBJ2-1; D is possibly TRBD2 (6 bases). CDR1 SGHTA and CDR2 FQGTGA come from the germline V gene. Between the trimmed V and J ends, which lost 2 bases and 3 bases, there was a span of 14 bases. This CDR3 comprises 16 residues. CDR3 loop: CASSLGSGTLYNEQFF. For the CDR3, the DNA is TGTGCCAGCAGCTTAGGCTCCGGGACTCTCTACAATGAGCAGTTCTTC.

The chain combines TRBV5-1 with TRBJ1-1; 7 bases line up with TRBD1. The ends lost 2 bases at V and 1 base at J; junction bases unmatched: 8. CDR3 length: 16 amino acids. Germline loops: CDR1 SGHRS, CDR2 YFSETQ. The CDR3 spells CASSFGRTGANTEAFF. DNA for the CDR3: TGCGCCAGCAGCTTCGGGCGGACAGGAGCGAACACTGAAGCTTTCTTT.

This chain connects TRBV7-2 to TRBJ1-6, with TRBD1 matching 7 bases. Germline CDR1 reads SGHTA; CDR2 reads FQGNSA. The V segment lost 4 bases and the J segment 9 bases; nucleotides outside the gene matches: 9. There are 15 residues in the CDR3. CDR3 in DNA: TGTGCCAGCAGCTCCGCCGGGACAGACAGTTCACCCCTCCACTTT. This sequence encodes CASSSAGTDSSPLHF.

V gene TRBV28 combines with J gene TRBJ1-2; D may be TRBD1 (5 bases). CDR3 length: 15 amino acids. V dropped 5 bases and J dropped 4 bases, with 17 bases sitting between them. Germline loops: CDR1 MDHEN, CDR2 SYDVKM. The CDR3 DNA sequence: TGTGCCAGCAGTCTCGGGGGGAATCCTCGCTATGGCTACACCTTC. Translated: CASSLGGNPRYGYTF.

The genes are TRBV7-9 and TRBJ1-2; a weak D match, TRBD1 (6 bases). This CDR3 contains 14 residues. CDR1 SEHNR and CDR2 FQNEAQ come from the germline V gene (reference sequence). With 1 base removed from V and 1 base from J, the gap between germline ends came to 7 bases. CDR3 region: CASSLGTDNYGYTF. CDR3 in DNA: TGTGCCAGCAGCTTAGGGACAGATAACTATGGCTACACCTTC.

This sequence joins TRBV6-6 and TRBJ1-5, with 7 bases fitting TRBD1. Germline V gene data show CDR1 as MNHNY and CDR2 as SVGAGI (reference sequence). Germline trimming cut 6 bases from V and 7 bases from J; bases unmatched to any gene: 6. This CDR3 has 13 amino acids. This chain's CDR3 is CASREGQWQPQHF. The CDR3 region has the DNA TGTGCCAGCAGAGAGGGACAGTGGCAGCCCCAGCATTTT.